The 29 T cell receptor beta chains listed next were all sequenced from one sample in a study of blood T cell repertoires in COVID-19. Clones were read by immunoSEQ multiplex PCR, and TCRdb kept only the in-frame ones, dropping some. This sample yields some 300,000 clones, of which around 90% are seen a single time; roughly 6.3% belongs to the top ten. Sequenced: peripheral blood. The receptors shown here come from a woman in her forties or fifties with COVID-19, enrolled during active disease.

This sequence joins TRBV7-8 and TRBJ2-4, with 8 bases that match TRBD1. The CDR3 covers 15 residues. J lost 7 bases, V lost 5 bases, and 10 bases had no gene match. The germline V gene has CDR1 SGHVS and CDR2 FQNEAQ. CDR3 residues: CASSPAQGAFNIQYF. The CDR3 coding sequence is TGTGCCAGCAGCCCCGCCCAGGGGGCCTTCAACATTCAGTACTTC. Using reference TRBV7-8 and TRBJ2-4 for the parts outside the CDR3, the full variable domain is GAGVSQSPRYKVAKRGQDVALRCDPISGHVSLFWYQQALGQGPEFLTYFQNEAQLDKSGLPSDRFFAERPEGSVSTLKIQRTQQEDSAVYLCASSPAQGAFNIQYFGAGTRLSVL.

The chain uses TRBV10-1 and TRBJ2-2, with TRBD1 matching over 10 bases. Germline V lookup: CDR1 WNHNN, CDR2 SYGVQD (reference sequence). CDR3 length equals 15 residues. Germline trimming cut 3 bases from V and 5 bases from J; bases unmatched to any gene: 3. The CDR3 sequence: CASSDRGQGTGELFF. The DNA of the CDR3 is TGCGCCAGCAGTGATCGGGGACAGGGGACCGGGGAGCTGTTTTTT.

The CDR3 protein is CASSTPYRGGDQPQHF. DNA for the CDR3: TGTGCCAGTAGTACCCCCTACAGGGGAGGAGATCAGCCCCAGCATTTT. V usage is TRBV19 and J usage is TRBJ1-5; TRBD1 aligns across 7 bases. With 4 bases clipped from V and 5 bases from J, the junction kept 11 bases outside the gene matches. Germline loops: CDR1 LNHDA, CDR2 SQIVND (reference sequence). The CDR3 extends over 16 amino acids.

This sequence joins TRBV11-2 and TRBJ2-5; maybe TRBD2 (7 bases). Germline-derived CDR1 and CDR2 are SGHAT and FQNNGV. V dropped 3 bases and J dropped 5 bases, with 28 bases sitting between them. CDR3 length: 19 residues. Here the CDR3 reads CASSFGRGMTGPGTETQYF. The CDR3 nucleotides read TGTGCCAGCAGCTTTGGGAGGGGGATGACAGGCCCCGGTACGGAGACCCAGTACTTC.

CDR3 bases: TGTGCCAGCAGCCAACAAAGACCGACTAGCGGGAATAATACGCAGTATTTT. The encoded protein is CASSQQRPTSGNNTQYF. The rearrangement links TRBV4-2 to TRBJ2-3, with TRBD2 identical over 11 bases. The CDR3 sequence is 17 residues long. The V gene end was trimmed by 2 bases and the J gene end by 7 bases; junction bases not matched to a gene: 11. The germline V gene encodes CDR1 LGHNA and CDR2 YNFKEQ.

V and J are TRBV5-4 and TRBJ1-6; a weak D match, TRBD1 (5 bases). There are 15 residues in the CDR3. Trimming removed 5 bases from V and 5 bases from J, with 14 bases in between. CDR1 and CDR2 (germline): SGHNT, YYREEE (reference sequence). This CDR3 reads CASRGGHGDNSPLHF. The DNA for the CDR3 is TGTGCCAGCAGGGGTGGACATGGAGATAATTCACCCCTCCACTTT.

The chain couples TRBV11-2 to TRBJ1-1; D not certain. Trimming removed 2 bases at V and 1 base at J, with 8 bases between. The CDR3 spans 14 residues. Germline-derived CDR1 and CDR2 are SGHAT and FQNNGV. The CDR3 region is CASSLSAGNTEAFF. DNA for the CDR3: TGTGCCAGCAGCTTATCGGCAGGGAACACTGAAGCTTTCTTT.

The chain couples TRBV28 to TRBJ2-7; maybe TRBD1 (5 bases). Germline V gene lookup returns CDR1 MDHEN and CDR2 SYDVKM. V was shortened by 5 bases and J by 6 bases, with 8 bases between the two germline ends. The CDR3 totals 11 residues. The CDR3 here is CASSLRGEQYF. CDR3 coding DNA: TGTGCCAGCAGTCTTAGGGGCGAGCAGTACTTC.

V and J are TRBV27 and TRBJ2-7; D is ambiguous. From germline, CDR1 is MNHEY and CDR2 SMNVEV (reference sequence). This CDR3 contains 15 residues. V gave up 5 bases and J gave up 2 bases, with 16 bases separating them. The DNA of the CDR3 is TGTGCCAGCAGTAGTCCCTCGGCGGCGGCCTACGAGCAGTACTTC. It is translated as CASSSPSAAAYEQYF.

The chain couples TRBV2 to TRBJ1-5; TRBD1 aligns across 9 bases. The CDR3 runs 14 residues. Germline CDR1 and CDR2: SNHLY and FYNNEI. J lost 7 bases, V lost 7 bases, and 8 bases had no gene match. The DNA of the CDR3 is TGTGCCAGCAACCCGGGACAGGGCCGCCAGCCCCAGCATTTT. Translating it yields CASNPGQGRQPQHF.

CDR3 DNA: TGTGCCTCCCAACTCAAAGCTAGCACAGATACGCAGTATTTT. Translating gives CASQLKASTDTQYF. The V gene is TRBV30, the J gene TRBJ2-3; the D is unclear. Germline V CDR1 and CDR2: GTSNPN, SVGIG (reference sequence). This CDR3 region has 14 residues. Deletions cut 7 bases from V and 0 bases from J, with 14 bases between.

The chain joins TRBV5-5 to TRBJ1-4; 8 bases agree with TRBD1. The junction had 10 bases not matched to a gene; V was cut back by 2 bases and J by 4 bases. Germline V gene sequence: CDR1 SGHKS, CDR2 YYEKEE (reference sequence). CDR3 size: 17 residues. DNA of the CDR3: TGTGCCAGCAGCTTCGGGACAGGAGTCCCCAATAATGAAAAACTGTTTTTT. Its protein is CASSFGTGVPNNEKLFF.

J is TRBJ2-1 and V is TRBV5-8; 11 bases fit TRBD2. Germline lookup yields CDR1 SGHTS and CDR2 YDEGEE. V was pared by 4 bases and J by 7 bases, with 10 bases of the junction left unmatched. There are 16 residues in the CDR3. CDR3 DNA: TGTGCCAGCAGCCGTACCCTAGCGGGAGGCGGGAATGAGCAGTTCTTC. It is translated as CASSRTLAGGGNEQFF.

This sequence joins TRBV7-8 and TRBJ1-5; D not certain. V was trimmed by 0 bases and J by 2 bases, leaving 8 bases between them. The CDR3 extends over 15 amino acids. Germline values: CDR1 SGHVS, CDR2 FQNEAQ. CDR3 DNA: TGTGCCAGCAGCTTAGCAAATACTCGCAATCAGCCCCAGCATTTT. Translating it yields CASSLANTRNQPQHF.

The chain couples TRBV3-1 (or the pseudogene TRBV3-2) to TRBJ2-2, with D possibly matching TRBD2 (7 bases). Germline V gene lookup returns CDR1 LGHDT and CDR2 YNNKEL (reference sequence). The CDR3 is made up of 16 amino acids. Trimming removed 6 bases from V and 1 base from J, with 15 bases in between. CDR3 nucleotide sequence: TGTGCCAGCAGTACAAGGGGGGGTGGGAACACCGGGGAGCTGTTTTTT. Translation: CASSTRGGGNTGELFF.

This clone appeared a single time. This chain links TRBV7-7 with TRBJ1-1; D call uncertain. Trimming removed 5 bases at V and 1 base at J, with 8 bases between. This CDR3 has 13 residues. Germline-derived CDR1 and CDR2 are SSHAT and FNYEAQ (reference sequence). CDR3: CASSTDTNTEAFF. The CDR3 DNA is TGTGCCAGCAGCACCGACACGAACACTGAAGCTTTCTTT.

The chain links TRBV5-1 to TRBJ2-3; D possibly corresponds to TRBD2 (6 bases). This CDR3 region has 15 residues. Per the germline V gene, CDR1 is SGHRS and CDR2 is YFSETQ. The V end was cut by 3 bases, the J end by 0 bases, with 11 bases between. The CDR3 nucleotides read TGCGCCAGCAGCTCACGGGCGGGGAGCACAGATACGCAGTATTTT. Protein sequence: CASSSRAGSTDTQYF.

The CDR3 is CASSYGWEQETQYF. The CDR3 DNA reads as TGTGCCAGCAGCTACGGGTGGGAGCAAGAGACCCAGTACTTC. V and J are TRBV6-5 and TRBJ2-5; D perhaps matches TRBD2 (5 bases). V gave up 6 bases and J gave up 2 bases, with 13 bases separating them. CDR3 length: 14 amino acids. Germline-derived CDR1 and CDR2 are MNHEY and SVGAGI.

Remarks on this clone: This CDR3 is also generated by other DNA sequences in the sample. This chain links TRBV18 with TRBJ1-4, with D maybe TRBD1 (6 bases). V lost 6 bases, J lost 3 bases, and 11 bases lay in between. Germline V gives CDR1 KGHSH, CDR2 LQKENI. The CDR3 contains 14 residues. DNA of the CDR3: TGTGCCAGCTCCCACGGACAGCCTAATGAAAAACTGTTTTTT. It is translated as CASSHGQPNEKLFF.

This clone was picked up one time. CDR3 amino acids: CASSKTSGYNEQFF. The CDR3 region has the DNA TGTGCCAGCAGCAAGACTAGCGGCTACAATGAGCAGTTCTTC. The chain uses TRBV7-2 and TRBJ2-1; 9 bases agree with TRBD2. Trimming took 5 bases from V and 3 from J; bases not matched to a gene: 2. This CDR3 is 14 amino acids long. Germline CDR1 SGHTA, CDR2 FQGNSA.

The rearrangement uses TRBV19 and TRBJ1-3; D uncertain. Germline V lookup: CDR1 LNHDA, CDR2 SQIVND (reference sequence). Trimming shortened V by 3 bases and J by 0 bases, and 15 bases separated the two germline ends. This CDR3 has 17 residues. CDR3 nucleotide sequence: TGTGCCAGTAGTATTAGGACCCAGCGGTTCTCTGGAAACACCATATATTTT. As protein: CASSIRTQRFSGNTIYF.

CDR3 loop: CATSRDRESYGYTF. The CDR3 nucleotides read TGTGCCACCAGCAGAGATAGGGAGTCCTATGGCTACACCTTC. The chain couples TRBV15 to TRBJ1-2; D is uncertain. This CDR3 has 14 amino acids. Trimming shortened V by 0 bases and J by 4 bases, and 9 bases separated the two germline ends. In germline, CDR1 is LNHNV, CDR2 YYDKDF (reference sequence).

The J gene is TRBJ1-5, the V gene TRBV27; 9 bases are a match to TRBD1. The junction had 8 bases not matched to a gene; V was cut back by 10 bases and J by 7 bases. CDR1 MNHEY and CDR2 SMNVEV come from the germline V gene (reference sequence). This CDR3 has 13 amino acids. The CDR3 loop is CATRDREGQPQHF. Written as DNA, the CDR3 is TGTGCCACCAGGGACAGGGAGGGACAGCCCCAGCATTTT.

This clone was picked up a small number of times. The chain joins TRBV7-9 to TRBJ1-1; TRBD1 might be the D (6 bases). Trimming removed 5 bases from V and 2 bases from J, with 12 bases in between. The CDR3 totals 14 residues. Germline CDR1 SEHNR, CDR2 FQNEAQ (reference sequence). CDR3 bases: TGTGCCAGCAGCCAACAGGGAATAAACACTGAAGCTTTCTTT. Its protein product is CASSQQGINTEAFF.

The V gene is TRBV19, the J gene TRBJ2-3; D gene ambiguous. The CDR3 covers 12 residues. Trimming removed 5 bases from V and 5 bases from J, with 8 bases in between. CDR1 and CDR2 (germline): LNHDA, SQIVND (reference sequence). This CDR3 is CASSASVDTQYF. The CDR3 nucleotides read TGTGCCAGTAGTGCCTCGGTAGATACGCAGTATTTT.

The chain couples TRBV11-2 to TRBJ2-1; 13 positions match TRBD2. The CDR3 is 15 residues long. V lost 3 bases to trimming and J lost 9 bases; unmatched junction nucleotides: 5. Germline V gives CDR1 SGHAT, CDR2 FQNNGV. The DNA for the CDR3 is TGTGCCAGCAGCTTCTATACTAGCGGGAGGGCTGAGCAGTTCTTC. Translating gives CASSFYTSGRAEQFF.

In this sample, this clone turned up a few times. CDR3 in amino acids: CASSGSGVTDTQYF. CDR3 nucleotide sequence: TGTGCCAGCAGTGGGAGCGGCGTCACAGATACGCAGTATTTT. This sequence joins TRBV6-4 and TRBJ2-3, with D possibly being TRBD2 (5 bases). CDR1 is MRHNA and CDR2 is SNTAGT in the germline V gene. The CDR3 contains 14 residues. Trimming removed 4 bases at V and 2 bases at J, with 10 bases between.

The CDR3 sequence: CASSQTSGSGTGELFF. The CDR3, as DNA: TGTGCCAGCAGCCAGACTAGCGGGAGTGGCACCGGGGAGCTGTTTTTT. The rearrangement links TRBV3-1 (or the pseudogene TRBV3-2) to TRBJ2-2, with 12 bases lining up with TRBD2. Trimming cost V 3 bases and J 4 bases; bases outside gene matches: 3. The CDR3 consists of 16 residues. Germline CDR1 and CDR2: LGHDT and YNNKEL (reference sequence).

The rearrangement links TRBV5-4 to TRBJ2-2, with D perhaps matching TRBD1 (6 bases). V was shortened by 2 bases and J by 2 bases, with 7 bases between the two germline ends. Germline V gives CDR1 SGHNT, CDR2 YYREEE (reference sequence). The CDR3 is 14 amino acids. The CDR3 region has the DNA TGTGCCAGCAGCTTTGGGGGCAACACCGGGGAGCTGTTTTTT. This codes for CASSFGGNTGELFF. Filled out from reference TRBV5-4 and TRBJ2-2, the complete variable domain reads ETGVTQSPTHLIKTRGQQVTLRCSSQSGHNTVSWYQQALGQGPQFIFQYYREEENGRGNFPPRFSGLQFPNYSSELNVNALELDDSALYLCASSFGGNTGELFFGEGSRLTVL.